Following are 14 T cell receptor beta chains from one sample sequenced in a study of T cell changes during pregnancy in multiple sclerosis. Measured with immunoSEQ multiplex PCR; TCRdb has only the in-frame clones, and not every one. The repertoire holds about 76,000 clones, with 90% to 95% as singletons. The sequencing here drew on peripheral blood, taken in the first trimester of pregnancy. All receptors come from a female donor in good health, enrolled as a control in a pregnancy study.

The chain joins TRBV5-1 to TRBJ1-1; D may be TRBD1 (6 bases). With 0 bases removed from V and 0 bases from J, the gap between germline ends came to 9 bases. The CDR3 contains 15 residues. Germline values: CDR1 SGHRS, CDR2 YFSETQ. CDR3 DNA: TGCGCCAGCAGCTTGGGACAGGCCGTGAACACTGAAGCTTTCTTT. This encodes CASSLGQAVNTEAFF.

The chain combines TRBV6-1 with TRBJ2-7; a possible D gene is TRBD2 (6 bases). Germline CDR1 reads MNHNS; CDR2 reads SASEGT. This CDR3 has 13 residues. Trimming pared 8 bases from V and 6 bases from J, leaving 17 bases between. CDR3 region: CASSPSLAIEQYF. Written as DNA, the CDR3 is TGTGCCAGCTCCCCCTCCCTAGCGATCGAGCAGTACTTC.

J is TRBJ2-3 and V is TRBV9; weak D call: TRBD2 (6 bases). The CDR3 is 15 amino acids. Germline CDR1 and CDR2: SGDLS and YYNGEE. The V end lost 4 bases, the J end lost 7 bases, and 19 bases lay between the germline ends. CDR3 coding DNA: TGTGCCAGCAGCCATCGGTTCGGGAGCGGAAATACGCAGTATTTT. Translation: CASSHRFGSGNTQYF.

The chain couples TRBV4-1 to TRBJ1-2; 8 bases agree with TRBD1. Per the germline V gene, CDR1 is MGHRA and CDR2 is YSYEKL. The CDR3 is 14 residues long. V was pared by 0 bases and J by 5 bases, with 2 bases of the junction left unmatched. CDR3 nucleotides: TGCGCCAGCAGCCAAGAGACAGGGGTTTATGGCTACACCTTC. Protein sequence: CASSQETGVYGYTF.

CDR3 nucleotides: TGTGCCAGCAGCTTGTTTCATAGGGGTGCACCCCTCCACTTT. It translates to CASSLFHRGAPLHF. V usage is TRBV5-6 and J usage is TRBJ1-6, with D maybe TRBD1 (5 bases). The ends were cut back, 1 base at V and 11 bases at J, with 13 bases in the middle. Looked up from germline, CDR1 is SGHDT and CDR2 is YYEEEE. The CDR3 consists of 14 residues.

The chain is built from TRBV13 and TRBJ2-7; no definite D call. Trimming shortened V by 4 bases and J by 3 bases, and 7 bases separated the two germline ends. CDR1 and CDR2 (germline): PRHDT, FYEKMQ (reference sequence). The CDR3 length is 12 residues. For the CDR3, the DNA is TGTGCCAGCAGCTCCCCGGGCTACGAGCAGTACTTC. Its protein product is CASSSPGYEQYF.

The chain recombines TRBV2 with TRBJ2-7; 9 positions match TRBD2. Germline V gene data show CDR1 as SNHLY and CDR2 as FYNNEI. The V gene end was trimmed by 2 bases and the J gene end by 2 bases; junction bases not matched to a gene: 4. The CDR3 has 15 residues. CDR3 protein: CASSELLAGPYEQYF. As DNA, the CDR3 is TGTGCCAGCAGTGAACTGCTAGCGGGACCCTACGAGCAGTACTTC.

This clone has just one count. V and J are TRBV30 and TRBJ2-2; D remains unclear. Germline values: CDR1 GTSNPN, CDR2 SVGIG (reference sequence). This CDR3 contains 13 residues. Trimming took 2 bases from V and 8 from J, leaving 12 bases between them. Here the CDR3 DNA reads TGTGCCTGGAGTATCGGCTTCGGGGGGGAGCTGTTTTTT. Encoded protein: CAWSIGFGGELFF.

CDR3 protein: CASTPGGSGTGELFF. DNA for the CDR3: TGTGCCAGCACTCCGGGAGGGTCGGGTACCGGGGAGCTGTTTTTT. The V and J genes are TRBV6-1 and TRBJ2-2; 8 positions match TRBD2. V shed 7 bases and J 5 bases; nucleotides not matched to a gene: 9. This CDR3 region has 15 residues. Germline lookup yields CDR1 MNHNS and CDR2 SASEGT.

This rearrangement joins TRBV19 to TRBJ1-1; D might be TRBD1 (6 bases). The CDR3 loop spans 12 amino acids. Between the trimmed V and J ends, which lost 7 bases and 11 bases, there was a span of 17 bases. CDR1 LNHDA and CDR2 SQIVND come from the germline V gene (reference sequence). The CDR3 spells CASTVRGRAAFF. The CDR3 DNA is TGTGCCAGTACCGTCAGGGGCAGGGCTGCTTTCTTT.

The chain has TRBV5-1 and TRBJ2-7; D remains unclear. Germline-derived CDR1 and CDR2 are SGHRS and YFSETQ. V dropped 0 bases and J dropped 1 base, with 5 bases sitting between them. This CDR3 region has 13 residues. The DNA for the CDR3 is TGCGCCAGCAGCTTGGCCGGGTCCTACGAGCAGTACTTC. It encodes CASSLAGSYEQYF.

This CDR3 reads CASSLGVGTGGSEQYF. The CDR3 DNA sequence: TGCGCCAGCAGCTTGGGCGTCGGGACAGGGGGATCCGAGCAGTACTTC. The chain has TRBV5-1 and TRBJ2-7; 11 bases are a match to TRBD1. CDR3 length: 16 amino acids. Trimming cost V 0 bases and J 6 bases; bases outside gene matches: 8. CDR1 and CDR2 from the germline V gene are SGHRS and YFSETQ.

The V gene is TRBV7-8, the J gene TRBJ2-5; 7 nucleotides line up with TRBD1. V dropped 5 bases and J dropped 6; count of bases not matched to a gene: 18. Germline values: CDR1 SGHVS, CDR2 FQNEAQ. The CDR3 loop spans 17 amino acids. The CDR3 sequence is CASSPRQGRYPEKTQYF. The CDR3 nucleotides read TGTGCCAGCAGCCCCCGACAGGGCCGATACCCGGAGAAGACCCAGTACTTC.

The rearrangement links TRBV7-2 to TRBJ2-7; the match to TRBD2 covers 15 bases. This CDR3 comprises 15 residues. The J segment lost 7 bases and the V segment lost 5 bases, leaving 6 bases of the junction unmatched. Germline CDR1 reads SGHTA; CDR2 reads FQGNSA. CDR3 sequence reads: CASSPGTSGRREQYF. The CDR3 coding sequence is TGTGCCAGCAGCCCCGGGACTAGCGGGAGGAGGGAGCAGTACTTC.